This T cell receptor (beta chain) was captured in a study of long-term antiretroviral therapy in people with HIV. Study-wide results and caveats: Whichever time point was examined, clones expanded before ART dominated the repertoire. Upon ART, diversity increased but remained lower than transplant donor controls.

Each specimen consisted of roughly 1-10 million cryopreserved PBMC prior to extraction of DNA. A remark on this clone: Its target is unknown.

Sequencing relied on immunoSEQ assay v3.0, run at survey level. TCRdb's table, derived via immunoSEQ multiplex PCR, lists solely in-frame clones and lacks some. The sample lists about 16,000 clones, about 81% occurring once. The germline CDR1 and CDR2 sequences are SGHTA and FQGTGA. V lost 3 bases and J 4 bases, leaving 13 bases between the germline ends. CDR3 length: 15 amino acids. This chain links TRBV7-3 with TRBJ2-1; D possibly uses TRBD1 or TRBD2 (7 bases each). The sequence derives from a man younger than 30 with HIV. The sample here was unsorted PBMCs, taken 0.1 years after starting antiretroviral therapy. The CDR3 sequence is CASSLGGGGYNEQFF. CDR3 sequence (DNA): TGTGCCAGCAGCTTGGGAGGGGGCGGGTACAATGAGCAGTTCTTC. The whole variable domain, filled in from reference TRBV7-3 and TRBJ2-1, reads GAGVSQTPSNKVTEKGKYVELRCDPISGHTALYWYRQSLGQGPEFLIYFQGTGAADDSGLPNDRFFAVRPEGSVSTLKIQRTERGDSAVYLCASSLGGGGYNEQFFGPGTRLTVL.